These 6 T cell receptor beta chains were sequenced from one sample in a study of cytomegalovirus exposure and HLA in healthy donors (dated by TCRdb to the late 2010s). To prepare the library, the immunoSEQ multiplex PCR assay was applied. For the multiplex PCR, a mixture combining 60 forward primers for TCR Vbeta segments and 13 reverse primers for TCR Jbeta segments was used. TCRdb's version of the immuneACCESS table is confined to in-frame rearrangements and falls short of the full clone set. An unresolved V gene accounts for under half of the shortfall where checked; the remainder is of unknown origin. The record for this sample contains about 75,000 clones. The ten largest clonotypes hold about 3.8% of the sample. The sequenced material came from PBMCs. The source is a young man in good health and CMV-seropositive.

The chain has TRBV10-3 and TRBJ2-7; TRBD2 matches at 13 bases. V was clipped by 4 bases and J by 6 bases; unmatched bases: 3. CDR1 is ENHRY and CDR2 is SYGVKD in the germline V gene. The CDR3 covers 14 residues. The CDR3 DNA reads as TGTGCCATCAGTGGACTAGCGGGAGGTTCCGAGCAGTACTTC. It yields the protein CAISGLAGGSEQYF.

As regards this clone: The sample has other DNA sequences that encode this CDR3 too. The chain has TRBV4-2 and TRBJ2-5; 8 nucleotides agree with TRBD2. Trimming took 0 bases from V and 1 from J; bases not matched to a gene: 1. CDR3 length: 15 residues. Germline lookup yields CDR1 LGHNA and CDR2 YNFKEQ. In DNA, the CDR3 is TGTGCCAGCAGCCAAGATCGGGGGGGCCAAGAGACCCAGTACTTC. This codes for CASSQDRGGQETQYF.

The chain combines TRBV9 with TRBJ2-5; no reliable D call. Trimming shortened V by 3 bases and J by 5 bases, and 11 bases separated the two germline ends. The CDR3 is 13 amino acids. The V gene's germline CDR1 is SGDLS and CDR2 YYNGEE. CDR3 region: CASSARLGETQYF. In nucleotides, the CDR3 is TGTGCCAGCAGCGCCCGCCTCGGGGAGACCCAGTACTTC.

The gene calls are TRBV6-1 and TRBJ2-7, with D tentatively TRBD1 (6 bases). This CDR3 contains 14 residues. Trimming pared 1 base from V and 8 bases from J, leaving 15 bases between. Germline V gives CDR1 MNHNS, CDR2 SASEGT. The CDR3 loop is CASSEDRDISKQYF. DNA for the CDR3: TGTGCCAGCAGTGAAGACAGGGACATTTCGAAGCAGTACTTC.

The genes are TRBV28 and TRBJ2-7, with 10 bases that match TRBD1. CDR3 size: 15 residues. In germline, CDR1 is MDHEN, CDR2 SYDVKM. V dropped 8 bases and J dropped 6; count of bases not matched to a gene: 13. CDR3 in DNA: TGTGCCAGCGGGGAACCGGGACAGGGGTTCTCCGAGCAGTACTTC. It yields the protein CASGEPGQGFSEQYF. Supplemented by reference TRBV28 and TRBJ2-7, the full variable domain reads DVKVTQSSRYLVKRTGEKVFLECVQDMDHENMFWYRQDPGLGLRLIYFSYDVKMKEKGDIPEGYSVSREKKERFSLILESASTNQTSMYLCASGEPGQGFSEQYFGPGTRLTVT.

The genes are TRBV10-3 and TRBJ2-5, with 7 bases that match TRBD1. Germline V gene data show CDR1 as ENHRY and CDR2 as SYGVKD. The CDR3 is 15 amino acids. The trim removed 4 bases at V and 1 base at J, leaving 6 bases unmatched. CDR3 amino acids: CAISGGRTGQETQYF. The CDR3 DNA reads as TGTGCCATCAGTGGGGGAAGGACAGGCCAAGAGACCCAGTACTTC.